This T cell receptor (beta chain) was recorded in a study of response to subunit inactivated influenza vaccine. Germline assignment: CDR1 SGHTA and CDR2 FQGNSA. Deletions cut 3 bases from V and 8 bases from J, with 12 bases between. CDR3 length: 13 residues. General study points: Authors suggested few new T cells are recruited by each seasonal influenza vaccination.

TCRdb re-derived calls from the RT-PCR reads in MiXCR, one entry per CDR3 protein. Of roughly 500,000 distinct CDR3 sequences in the sample, about 17% were seen once. This clonotype was detected only a few times. What it binds is not known. This rearrangement joins TRBV7-2 to TRBJ2-3, with D possibly called TRBD1 or TRBD2 (5 bases each). The sequencing here drew on CD4+ T cells sorted from PBMCs, taken less than 30 months after vaccination. The sequence was obtained from a man in his fifties or sixties who received an inactivated influenza vaccine. The CDR3 DNA is TGTGCCAGCAGCTTGGGACCTACGGGTACGCAGTATTTT. Its translation is CASSLGPTGTQYF.